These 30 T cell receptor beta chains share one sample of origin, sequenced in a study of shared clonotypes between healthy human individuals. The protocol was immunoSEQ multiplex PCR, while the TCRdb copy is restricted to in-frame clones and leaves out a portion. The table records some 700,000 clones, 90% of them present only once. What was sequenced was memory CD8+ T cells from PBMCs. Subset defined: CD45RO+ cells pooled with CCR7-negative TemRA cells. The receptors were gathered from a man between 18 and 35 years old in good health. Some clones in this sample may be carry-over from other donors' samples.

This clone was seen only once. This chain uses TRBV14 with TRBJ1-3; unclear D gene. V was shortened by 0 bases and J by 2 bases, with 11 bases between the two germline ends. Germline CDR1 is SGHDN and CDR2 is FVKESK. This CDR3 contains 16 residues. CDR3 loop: CASSQDTWGTGNTIYF. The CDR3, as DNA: TGTGCCAGCAGCCAAGATACTTGGGGTACTGGAAACACCATATATTTT.

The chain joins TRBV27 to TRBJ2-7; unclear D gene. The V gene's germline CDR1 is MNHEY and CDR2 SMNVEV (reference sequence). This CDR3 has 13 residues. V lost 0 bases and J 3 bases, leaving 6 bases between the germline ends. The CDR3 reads CASSLSSVYEQYF. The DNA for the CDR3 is TGTGCCAGCAGTTTATCGAGCGTCTACGAGCAGTACTTC.

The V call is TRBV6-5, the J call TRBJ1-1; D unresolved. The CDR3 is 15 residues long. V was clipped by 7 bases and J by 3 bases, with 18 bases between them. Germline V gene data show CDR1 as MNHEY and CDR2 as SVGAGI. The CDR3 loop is CASTSDAAEDTEAFF. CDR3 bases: TGTGCCAGCACATCCGACGCGGCGGAGGACACTGAAGCTTTCTTT.

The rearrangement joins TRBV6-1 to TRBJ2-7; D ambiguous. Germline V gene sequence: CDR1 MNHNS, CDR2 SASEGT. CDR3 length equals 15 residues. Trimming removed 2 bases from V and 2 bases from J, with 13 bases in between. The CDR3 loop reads CASSERLGSPYEQYF. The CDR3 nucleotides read TGTGCCAGCAGTGAAAGGTTGGGGTCTCCCTACGAGCAGTACTTC.

CDR3 amino acids: CATSRYRDRPLSGANVLTF. CDR3 DNA sequence: TGTGCCACCAGCAGGTACCGGGACAGACCGCTCTCTGGGGCCAACGTCCTGACTTTC. This chain connects TRBV15 to TRBJ2-6; 7 bases align to TRBD1. The germline V gene has CDR1 LNHNV and CDR2 YYDKDF (reference sequence). CDR3 length: 19 amino acids. Trimming removed 3 bases from V and 0 bases from J; junction bases left unmatched: 11.

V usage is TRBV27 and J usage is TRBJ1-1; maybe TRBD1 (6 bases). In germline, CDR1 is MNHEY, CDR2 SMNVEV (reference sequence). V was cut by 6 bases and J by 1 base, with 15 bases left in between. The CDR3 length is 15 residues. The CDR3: CASRTRTDTNTEAFF. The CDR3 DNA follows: TGTGCCAGCAGGACCAGGACAGATACGAACACTGAAGCTTTCTTT.

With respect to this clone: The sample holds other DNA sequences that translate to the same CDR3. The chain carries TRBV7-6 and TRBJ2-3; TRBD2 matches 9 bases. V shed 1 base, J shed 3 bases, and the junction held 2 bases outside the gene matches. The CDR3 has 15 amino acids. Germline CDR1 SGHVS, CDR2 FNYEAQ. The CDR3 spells CASSLGLAETDTQYF. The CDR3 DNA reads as TGTGCCAGCAGCTTAGGACTAGCGGAGACAGATACGCAGTATTTT.

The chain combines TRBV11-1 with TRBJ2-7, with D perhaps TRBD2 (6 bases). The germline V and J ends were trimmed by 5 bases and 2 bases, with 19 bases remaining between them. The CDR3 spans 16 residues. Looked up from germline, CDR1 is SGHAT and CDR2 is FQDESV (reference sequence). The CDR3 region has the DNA TGTGCCAGCAGCCATCTGCGAAAGACTAGGCCCTACGAGCAGTACTTC. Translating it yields CASSHLRKTRPYEQYF.

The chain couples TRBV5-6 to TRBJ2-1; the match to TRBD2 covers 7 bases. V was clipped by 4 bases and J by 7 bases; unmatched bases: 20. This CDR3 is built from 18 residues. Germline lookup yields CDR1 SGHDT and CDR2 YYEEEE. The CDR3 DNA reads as TGTGCCAGCAGCCCCCACCCCCCAGGGACTACCTCACGGAATGAGCAGTTCTTC. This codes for CASSPHPPGTTSRNEQFF.

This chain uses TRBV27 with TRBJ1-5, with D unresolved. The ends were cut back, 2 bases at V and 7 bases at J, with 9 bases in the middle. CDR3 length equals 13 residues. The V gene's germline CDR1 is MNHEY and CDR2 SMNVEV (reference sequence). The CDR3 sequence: CASSLTSFQPQHF. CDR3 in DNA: TGTGCCAGCAGTTTAACGTCGTTCCAGCCCCAGCATTTT.

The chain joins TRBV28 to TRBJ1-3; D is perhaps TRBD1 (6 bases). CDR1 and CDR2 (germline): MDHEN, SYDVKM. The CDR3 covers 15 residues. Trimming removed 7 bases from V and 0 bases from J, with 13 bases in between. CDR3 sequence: CASTPMDSSGNTIYF. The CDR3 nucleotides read TGTGCCAGCACGCCTATGGACAGCTCTGGAAACACCATATATTTT.

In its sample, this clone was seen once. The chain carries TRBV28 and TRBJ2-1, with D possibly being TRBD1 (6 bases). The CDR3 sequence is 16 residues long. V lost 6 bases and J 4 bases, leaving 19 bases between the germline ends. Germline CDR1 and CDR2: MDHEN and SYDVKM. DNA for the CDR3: TGTGCCAGCAGCGCCGACCTGGGGGCGGTGTACAATGAGCAGTTCTTC. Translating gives CASSADLGAVYNEQFF.

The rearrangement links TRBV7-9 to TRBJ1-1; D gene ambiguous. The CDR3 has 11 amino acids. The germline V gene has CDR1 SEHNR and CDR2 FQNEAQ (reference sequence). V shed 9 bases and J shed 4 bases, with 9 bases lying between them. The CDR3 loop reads CASKGTTEAFF. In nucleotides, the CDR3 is TGTGCCAGTAAGGGCACCACTGAAGCTTTCTTT.

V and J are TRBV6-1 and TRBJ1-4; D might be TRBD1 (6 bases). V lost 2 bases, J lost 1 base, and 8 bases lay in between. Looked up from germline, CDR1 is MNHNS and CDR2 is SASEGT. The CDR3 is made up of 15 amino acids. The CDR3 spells CASSELQGTNEKLFF. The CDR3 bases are TGTGCCAGCAGTGAACTACAGGGAACTAATGAAAAACTGTTTTTT.

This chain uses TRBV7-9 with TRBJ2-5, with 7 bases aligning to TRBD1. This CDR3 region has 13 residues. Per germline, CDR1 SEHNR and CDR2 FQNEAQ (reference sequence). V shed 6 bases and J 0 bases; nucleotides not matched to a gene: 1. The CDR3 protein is CASRGTDQETQYF. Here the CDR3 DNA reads TGTGCCAGCAGGGGGACAGACCAAGAGACCCAGTACTTC.

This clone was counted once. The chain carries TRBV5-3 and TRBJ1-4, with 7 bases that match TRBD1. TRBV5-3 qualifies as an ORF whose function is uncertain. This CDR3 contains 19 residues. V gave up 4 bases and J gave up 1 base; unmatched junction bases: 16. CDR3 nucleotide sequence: TGTGCCAGAAGCAAACGACAGGGCGCGCCTCTCCGAACTAATGAAAAACTGTTTTTT. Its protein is CARSKRQGAPLRTNEKLFF.

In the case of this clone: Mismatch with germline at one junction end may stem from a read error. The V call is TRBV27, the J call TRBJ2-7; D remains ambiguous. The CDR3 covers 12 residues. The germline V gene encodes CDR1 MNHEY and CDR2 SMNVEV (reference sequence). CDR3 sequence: CASSSDSHERYF. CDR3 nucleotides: TGTGCCAGCAGTTCCGACTCCCACGAGCGGTACTTC.

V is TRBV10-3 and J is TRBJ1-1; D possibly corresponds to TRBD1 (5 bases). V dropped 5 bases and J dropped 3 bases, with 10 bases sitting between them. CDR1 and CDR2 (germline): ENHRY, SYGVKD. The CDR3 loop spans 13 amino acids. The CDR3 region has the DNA TGTGCCATCAGTAGGGACGGCTACACTGAAGCTTTCTTT. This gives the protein CAISRDGYTEAFF.

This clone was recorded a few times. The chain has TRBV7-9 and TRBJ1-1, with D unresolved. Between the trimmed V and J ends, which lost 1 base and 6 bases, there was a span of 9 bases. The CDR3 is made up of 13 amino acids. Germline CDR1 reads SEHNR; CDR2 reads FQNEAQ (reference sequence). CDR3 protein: CASSLVSEAEAFF. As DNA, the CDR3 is TGTGCCAGCAGCTTAGTGAGTGAGGCTGAAGCTTTCTTT.

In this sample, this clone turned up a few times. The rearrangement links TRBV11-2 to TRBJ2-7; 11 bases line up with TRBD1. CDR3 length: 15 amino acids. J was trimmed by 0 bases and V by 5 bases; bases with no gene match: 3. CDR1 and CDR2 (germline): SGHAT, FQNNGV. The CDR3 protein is CASSPGQGASYEQYF. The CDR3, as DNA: TGTGCCAGCAGCCCCGGACAGGGGGCCTCCTACGAGCAGTACTTC.

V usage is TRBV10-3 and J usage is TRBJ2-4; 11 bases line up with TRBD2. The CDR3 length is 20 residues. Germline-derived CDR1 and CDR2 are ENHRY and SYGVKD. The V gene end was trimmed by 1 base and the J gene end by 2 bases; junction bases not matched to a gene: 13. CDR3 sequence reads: CAISEFRASGRRGPKNIQYF. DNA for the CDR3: TGTGCCATCAGTGAGTTTCGTGCTAGCGGGAGGAGGGGACCCAAAAACATTCAGTACTTC.

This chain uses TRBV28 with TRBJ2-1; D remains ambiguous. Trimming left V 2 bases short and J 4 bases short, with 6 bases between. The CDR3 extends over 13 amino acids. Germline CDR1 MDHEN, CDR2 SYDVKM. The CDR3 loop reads CASSLKLYNEQFF. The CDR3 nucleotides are TGTGCCAGCAGTTTAAAGCTTTACAATGAGCAGTTCTTC.

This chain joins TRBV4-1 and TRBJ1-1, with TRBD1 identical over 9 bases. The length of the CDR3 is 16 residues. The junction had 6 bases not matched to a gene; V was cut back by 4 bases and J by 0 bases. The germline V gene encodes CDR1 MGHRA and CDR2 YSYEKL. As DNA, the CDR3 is TGCGCCAGCAGCCTAATCTGGACAGGGGTGAACACTGAAGCTTTCTTT. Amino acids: CASSLIWTGVNTEAFF.

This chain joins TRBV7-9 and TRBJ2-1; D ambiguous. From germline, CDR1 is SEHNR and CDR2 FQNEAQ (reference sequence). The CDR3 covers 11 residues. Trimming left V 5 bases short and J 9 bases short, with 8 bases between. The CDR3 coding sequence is TGTGCCAGCAGCCAGGACCTTGAGCAGTTCTTC. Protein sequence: CASSQDLEQFF.

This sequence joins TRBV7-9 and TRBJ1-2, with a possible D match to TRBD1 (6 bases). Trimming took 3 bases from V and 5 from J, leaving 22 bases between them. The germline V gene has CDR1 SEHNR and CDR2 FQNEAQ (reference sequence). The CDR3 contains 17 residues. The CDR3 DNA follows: TGTGCCAGCAGCTTTAACCCACAGGGATCTAATTGGTATGGCTACACCTTC. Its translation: CASSFNPQGSNWYGYTF. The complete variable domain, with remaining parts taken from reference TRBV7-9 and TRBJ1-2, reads DTGVSQNPRHKITKRGQNVTFRCDPISEHNRLYWYRQTLGQGPEFLTYFQNEAQLEKSRLLSDRFSAERPKGSFSTLEIQRTEQGDSAMYLCASSFNPQGSNWYGYTFGSGTRLTVV.

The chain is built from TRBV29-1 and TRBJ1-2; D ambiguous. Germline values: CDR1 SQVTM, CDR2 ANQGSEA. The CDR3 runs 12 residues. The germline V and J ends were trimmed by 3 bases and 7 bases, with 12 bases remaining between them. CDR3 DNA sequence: TGCAGCGTTGACATAGTGGGTCGTGGCTACACCTTC. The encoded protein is CSVDIVGRGYTF.

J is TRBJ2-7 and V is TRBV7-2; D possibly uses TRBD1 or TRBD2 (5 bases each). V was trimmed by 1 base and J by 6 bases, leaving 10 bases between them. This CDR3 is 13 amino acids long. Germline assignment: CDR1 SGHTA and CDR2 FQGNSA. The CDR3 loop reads CASSLVGRGEQYF. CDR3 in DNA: TGTGCCAGCAGCTTAGTGGGACGCGGCGAGCAGTACTTC.

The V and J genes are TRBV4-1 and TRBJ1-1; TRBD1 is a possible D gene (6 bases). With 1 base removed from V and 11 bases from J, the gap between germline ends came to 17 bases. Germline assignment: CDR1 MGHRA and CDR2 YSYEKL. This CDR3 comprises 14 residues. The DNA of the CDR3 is TGCGCCAGCAGCCAAGGGCCCAGGGAGGGGGAGGCTTTCTTT. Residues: CASSQGPREGEAFF.

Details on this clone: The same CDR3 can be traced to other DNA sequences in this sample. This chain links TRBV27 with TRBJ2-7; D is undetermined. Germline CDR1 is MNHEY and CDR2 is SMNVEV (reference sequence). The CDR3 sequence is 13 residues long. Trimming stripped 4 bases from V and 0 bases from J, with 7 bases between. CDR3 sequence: CASSWSSSYEQYF. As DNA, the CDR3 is TGTGCCAGCAGTTGGTCGAGCTCCTACGAGCAGTACTTC.

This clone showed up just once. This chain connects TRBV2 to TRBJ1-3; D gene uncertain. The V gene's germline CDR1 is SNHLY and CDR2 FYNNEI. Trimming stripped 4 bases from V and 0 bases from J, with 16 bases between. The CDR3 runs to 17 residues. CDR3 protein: CASSGSADYSSGNTIYF. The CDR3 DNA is TGTGCCAGCAGTGGGTCCGCTGATTACAGCTCTGGAAACACCATATATTTT.